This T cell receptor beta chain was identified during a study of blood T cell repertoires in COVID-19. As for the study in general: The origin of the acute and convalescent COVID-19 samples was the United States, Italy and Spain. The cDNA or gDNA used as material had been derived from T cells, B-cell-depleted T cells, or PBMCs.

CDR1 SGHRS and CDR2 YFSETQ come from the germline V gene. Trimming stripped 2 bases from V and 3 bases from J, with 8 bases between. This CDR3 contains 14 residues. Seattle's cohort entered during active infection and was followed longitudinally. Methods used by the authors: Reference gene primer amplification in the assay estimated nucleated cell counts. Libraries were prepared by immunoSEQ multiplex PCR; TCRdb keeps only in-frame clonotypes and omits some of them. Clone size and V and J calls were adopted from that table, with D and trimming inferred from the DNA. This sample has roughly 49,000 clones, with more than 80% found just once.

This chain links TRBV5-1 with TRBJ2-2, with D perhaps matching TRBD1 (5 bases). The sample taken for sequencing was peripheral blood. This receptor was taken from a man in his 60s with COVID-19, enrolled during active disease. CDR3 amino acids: CASSFDSYTGELFF. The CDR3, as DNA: TGCGCCAGCAGCTTTGACAGCTACACCGGGGAGCTGTTTTTT.